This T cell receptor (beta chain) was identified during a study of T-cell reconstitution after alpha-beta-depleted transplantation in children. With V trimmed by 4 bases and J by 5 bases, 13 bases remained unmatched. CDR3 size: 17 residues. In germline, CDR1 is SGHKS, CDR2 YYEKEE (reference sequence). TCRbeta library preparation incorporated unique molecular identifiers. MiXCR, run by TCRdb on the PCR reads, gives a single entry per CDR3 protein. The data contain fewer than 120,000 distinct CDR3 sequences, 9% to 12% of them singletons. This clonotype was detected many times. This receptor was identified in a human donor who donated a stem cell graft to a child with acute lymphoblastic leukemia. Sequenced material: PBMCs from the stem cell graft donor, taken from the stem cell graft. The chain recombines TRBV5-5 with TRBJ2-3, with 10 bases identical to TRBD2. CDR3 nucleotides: TGTGCCAGCAGCGTAACCGGGACTAGCGTTTGGGGAGATACGCAGTATTTT. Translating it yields CASSVTGTSVWGDTQYF. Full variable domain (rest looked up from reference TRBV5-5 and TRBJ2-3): DAGVTQSPTHLIKTRGQQVTLRCSPISGHKSVSWYQQVLGQGPQFIFQYYEKEERGRGNFPDRFSARQFPNYSSELNVNALLLGDSALYLCASSVTGTSVWGDTQYFGPGTRLTVL.